This entry lists 5 T cell receptor beta chains sequenced from one sample in a study of prognosis after radiotherapy for stage I lung cancer. Using two-round multiplex PCR, the authors amplified TCR beta CDR3 from genomic DNA. Individual primers that were specific to each TRBV and TRBJ gene served in first-round PCR. TCRdb redid the calling of the multiplex PCR reads with MiXCR, one entry per CDR3 protein. The sample shows 20,000 to 30,000 distinct CDR3 sequences, around 34% of them seen only once. The material was PBMCs, obtained before or after stereotactic body radiation therapy (not recorded which). These receptors came from a donor of 50 years or more with non-small cell lung cancer.

This clonotype showed up many times. The gene calls are TRBV10-3 and TRBJ2-3; D not certain. The CDR3 is 12 residues long. V was cut by 6 bases and J by 6 bases, with 10 bases left in between. From germline, CDR1 is ENHRY and CDR2 SYGVKD. The chain's CDR3 is CAIRALEDTQYF. DNA of the CDR3: TGTGCCATCAGGGCCCTAGAGGATACGCAGTATTTT.

This clonotype showed up many times. The gene calls are TRBV19 and TRBJ2-5, with D perhaps TRBD1 (6 bases). Germline V CDR1 and CDR2: LNHDA, SQIVND (reference sequence). The CDR3 spans 13 residues. The V end was cut by 5 bases, the J end by 4 bases, with 11 bases between. CDR3 DNA: TGTGCCAGTAGTGTAACAGGGTCAGAGACCCAGTACTTC. Protein product: CASSVTGSETQYF.

This chain uses TRBV11-3 with TRBJ1-1; D not certain. Trimming removed 0 bases from V and 11 bases from J, with 7 bases in between. This CDR3 is 11 amino acids long. From germline, CDR1 is SGHNT and CDR2 YENEEA. CDR3 residues: CASSLDCSAFF. CDR3 DNA: TGTGCCAGCAGCTTAGATTGTTCCGCTTTCTTT.

This clonotype was seen at least ten times. The chain has TRBV11-1 and TRBJ2-5; the match to TRBD1 covers 7 bases. Trimming cost V 0 bases and J 5 bases; bases outside gene matches: 6. Germline V lookup: CDR1 SGHAT, CDR2 FQDESV (reference sequence). The CDR3 loop spans 15 amino acids. CDR3 DNA: TGTGCCAGCAGCTTAGCCCAAGGGGGCATGGAGACCCAGTACTTC. This sequence encodes CASSLAQGGMETQYF.

The sample holds many counts of this clonotype. The CDR3 bases are TGCGCCAGCAGCTTGGGCCAGGGGGATGAGCAGTTCTTC. It translates to CASSLGQGDEQFF. This chain joins TRBV5-1 and TRBJ2-1, with 7 bases identical to TRBD1. Per germline, CDR1 SGHRS and CDR2 YFSETQ. The CDR3 covers 13 residues. With 0 bases clipped from V and 8 bases from J, the junction kept 2 bases outside the gene matches.